These 28 T cell receptor beta chains share one sample of origin, sequenced in a study of blood T cell repertoires in COVID-19. Measured with immunoSEQ multiplex PCR; TCRdb has only the in-frame clones, and not every one. Seen here are a few hundred thousand clones, roughly 81% observed once, and the top ten hold under 7%. The sequencing input was PBMCs or T cells enriched from blood (not recorded which). Every receptor here comes from a woman in her forties or fifties who had been exposed to COVID-19.

The J gene is TRBJ1-2, the V gene TRBV12-3 or TRBV12-4, with 9 bases fitting TRBD1. CDR3 length equals 13 residues. J was trimmed by 4 bases and V by 10 bases; bases with no gene match: 7. CDR3 nucleotide sequence: TGTGCCACCACCGGGACAGGGTTCTATGGCTACACCTTC. Residues: CATTGTGFYGYTF.

The chain employs TRBV11-2 and TRBJ2-2, with D unclear. Germline-derived CDR1 and CDR2 are SGHAT and FQNNGV. The germline V and J ends were trimmed by 4 bases and 7 bases, with 16 bases remaining between them. The CDR3 runs to 15 residues. CDR3 in amino acids: CASSSTRFTGGELFF. In DNA, the CDR3 is TGTGCCAGCAGCTCGACTCGATTTACGGGCGGGGAGCTGTTTTTT.

The chain employs TRBV9 and TRBJ2-1, with D possibly TRBD2 on 5 matching bases. Germline values: CDR1 SGDLS, CDR2 YYNGEE. The V end was cut by 3 bases, the J end by 0 bases, with 10 bases between. The CDR3 is 15 residues long. CDR3 nucleotide sequence: TGTGCCAGCAGCGCACTAGGGAGCTCCTACAATGAGCAGTTCTTC. As protein: CASSALGSSYNEQFF.

This clone was detected a few times. Here the CDR3 reads CASSPPLHGYRGPSTEAFF. The CDR3, as DNA: TGTGCCAGCAGCCCTCCGCTCCACGGATACAGGGGGCCCAGCACTGAAGCTTTCTTT. V and J are TRBV6-2 or TRBV6-3 and TRBJ1-1, with 9 bases fitting TRBD1. V trimming: 6 bases; J trimming: 4 bases; junction bases outside the gene matches: 21. The CDR3 runs 19 residues. From germline, CDR1 is MNHEY and CDR2 SVGEGT.

The J gene is TRBJ1-4, the V gene TRBV7-9; D possibly corresponds to TRBD1 (6 bases). This CDR3 spans 14 amino acids. The ends were cut back, 3 bases at V and 2 bases at J, with 7 bases in the middle. In germline, CDR1 is SEHNR, CDR2 FQNEAQ (reference sequence). The CDR3 DNA sequence: TGTGCCAGCAGCTTCGGACAGACTAATGAAAAACTGTTTTTT. It is translated as CASSFGQTNEKLFF.

This clone was detected once. The chain carries TRBV7-6 and TRBJ2-5; D not certain. The V and J ends lost 5 bases and 10 bases respectively, with 11 bases between them. This CDR3 region has 11 residues. CDR1 SGHVS and CDR2 FNYEAQ come from the germline V gene. As DNA, the CDR3 is TGTGCCAGCAGCCCCGAGTTGGTCCAGTACTTC. This gives the protein CASSPELVQYF.

CDR3 in amino acids: CASSQVGESEAFF. CDR3 coding DNA: TGTGCCAGCAGCCAAGTAGGGGAAAGTGAAGCTTTCTTT. The chain has TRBV4-2 and TRBJ1-1; possible D gene TRBD1, 5 bases. From germline, CDR1 is LGHNA and CDR2 YNFKEQ. The CDR3 is 13 residues long. The germline V and J ends were trimmed by 1 base and 7 bases, with 10 bases remaining between them.

V gene TRBV19 combines with J gene TRBJ1-6, with 9 bases identical to TRBD1. The germline CDR1 and CDR2 sequences are LNHDA and SQIVND (reference sequence). The V segment lost 5 bases and the J segment 8 bases; nucleotides outside the gene matches: 10. The CDR3 is made up of 16 amino acids. CDR3 sequence: CASSFSGQGPHSPLHF. In DNA, the CDR3 is TGTGCCAGTAGTTTCTCCGGACAGGGGCCGCATTCACCCCTCCACTTT.

This sequence joins TRBV3-1 (or the pseudogene TRBV3-2) and TRBJ2-7, with D perhaps TRBD2 (6 bases). CDR1 is LGHDT and CDR2 is YNNKEL in the germline V gene (reference sequence). V lost 0 bases and J lost 12, with 12 bases in between. The CDR3 runs 12 residues. The CDR3 protein is CASSQDVLALYF. The CDR3 DNA reads as TGTGCCAGCAGCCAAGATGTCCTAGCGCTGTACTTC.

The rearrangement joins TRBV4-3 to TRBJ2-5; 11 bases match TRBD2. There are 16 residues in the CDR3. V lost 2 bases, J lost 4 bases, and 6 bases stayed unmatched. Germline loops: CDR1 LGHNA, CDR2 YSLEER. The CDR3 sequence is CASSQRLAGGTETQYF. CDR3 DNA: TGCGCCAGCAGCCAAAGGCTAGCGGGGGGCACAGAGACCCAGTACTTC.

This sequence joins TRBV29-1 and TRBJ2-7; 8 bases map to TRBD1. This CDR3 comprises 15 residues. Germline CDR1 is SQVTM and CDR2 is ANQGSEA. Trimming at V came to 3 bases and at J to 5 bases, leaving 12 bases not matched to a gene. The CDR3 here is CSVDGLGTGGHEQYF. Here the CDR3 DNA reads TGCAGCGTTGATGGGTTAGGGACAGGAGGGCACGAGCAGTACTTC.

The J gene is TRBJ1-6, the V gene TRBV19, with D hard to call. CDR3 length equals 16 residues. V was pared by 4 bases and J by 0 bases, with 10 bases between. The germline V gene has CDR1 LNHDA and CDR2 SQIVND (reference sequence). The CDR3, as DNA: TGTGCCAGTAGTAGCCTACAGTCCTCCTATAATTCACCCCTCCACTTT. This translates into CASSSLQSSYNSPLHF.

The J gene is TRBJ1-1, the V gene TRBV18, with D uncertain. The V and J ends lost 6 bases and 2 bases respectively, with 10 bases between them. The CDR3 loop spans 13 amino acids. Germline CDR1 is KGHSH and CDR2 is LQKENI. CDR3 region: CASSGGFNTEAFF. As DNA, the CDR3 is TGTGCCAGCTCCGGAGGGTTTAACACTGAAGCTTTCTTT.

The rearrangement links TRBV2 to TRBJ1-6; D is uncertain. This CDR3 has 17 amino acids. V dropped 4 bases and J dropped 7 bases, with 20 bases sitting between them. In germline, CDR1 is SNHLY, CDR2 FYNNEI. The CDR3, as DNA: TGTGCCAGCAGTGGAGGAAAAGGAGGAGCAAGGAATTCACCCCTCCACTTT. It yields the protein CASSGGKGGARNSPLHF.

The chain recombines TRBV19 with TRBJ1-1, with 8 bases identical to TRBD1. V trimming: 7 bases; J trimming: 6 bases; junction bases outside the gene matches: 10. The CDR3 sequence is 14 residues long. Looked up from germline, CDR1 is LNHDA and CDR2 is SQIVND (reference sequence). The CDR3 DNA is TGTGCCAGTATCATGCAGGGGGCGTGGGCTGAAGCTTTCTTT. Its protein is CASIMQGAWAEAFF.

This clone was counted only a few times. This chain connects TRBV3-1 (or the pseudogene TRBV3-2) to TRBJ1-1; D call uncertain. This CDR3 has 14 residues. Germline V gene data show CDR1 as LGHDT and CDR2 as YNNKEL (reference sequence). Trimming removed 6 bases from V and 4 bases from J, with 15 bases in between. This CDR3 is CASRHRTDITEAFF. CDR3 nucleotide sequence: TGTGCCAGCAGACATCGCACTGACATCACTGAAGCTTTCTTT.

This chain joins TRBV3-1 (or the pseudogene TRBV3-2) and TRBJ1-1; perhaps TRBD1 as D (6 bases). CDR1 and CDR2 (germline): LGHDT, YNNKEL (reference sequence). V shed 1 base and J shed 3 bases, with 30 bases lying between them. The CDR3 has 21 residues. CDR3 in amino acids: CASSQVYGLGQGSSVDTEAFF. The DNA for the CDR3 is TGTGCCAGCAGCCAAGTATACGGACTTGGTCAGGGGTCCTCAGTAGACACTGAAGCTTTCTTT.

This sequence joins TRBV28 and TRBJ1-1, with D tentatively TRBD1 (6 bases). The length of the CDR3 is 15 residues. Germline CDR1 reads MDHEN; CDR2 reads SYDVKM. The V gene lost 3 bases and the J gene lost 1 base, with 12 bases spanning the gap. CDR3 in DNA: TGTGCCAGCAGTTTCGCCACAGGGTGGAACACTGAAGCTTTCTTT. Its translation: CASSFATGWNTEAFF.

The V gene is TRBV21-1, the J gene TRBJ2-2; TRBD1, as called in the table, went unchecked against the DNA. TRBV21-1 is tagged as a pseudogene. CDR3 length: 19 residues. In DNA, the CDR3 is TGTGCCAGCAGCAAACGGCACAGGGGGCGCCCCGGGGACACCGGGGAGCTGTTTTTT. As protein: CASSKRHRGRPGDTGELFF.

The rearrangement links TRBV5-1 to TRBJ2-5, with 8 bases lining up with TRBD2. Germline CDR1 and CDR2: SGHRS and YFSETQ. CDR3 length: 15 residues. Trimming removed 0 bases from V and 5 bases from J; junction bases left unmatched: 6. Here the CDR3 reads CASSLGAGDVETQYF. CDR3 coding DNA: TGCGCCAGCAGCTTGGGAGCGGGGGATGTGGAGACCCAGTACTTC.

The V gene is TRBV11-2, the J gene TRBJ1-1; 8 bases agree with TRBD1. Per germline, CDR1 SGHAT and CDR2 FQNNGV. The junction had 3 bases not matched to a gene; V was cut back by 5 bases and J by 4 bases. The CDR3 spans 13 residues. For the CDR3, the DNA is TGTGCCAGCAGCCAACAGGGGGGCACTGAAGCTTTCTTT. This encodes CASSQQGGTEAFF.

The CDR3 DNA is TGTGCCAGCAGCCCGAGGGGAGGTCAAGAGACCCAGTACTTC. Translated, it gives CASSPRGGQETQYF. V gene TRBV11-2 combines with J gene TRBJ2-5; D may be TRBD2 (6 bases). The CDR3 extends over 14 amino acids. V was trimmed by 5 bases and J by 2 bases, leaving 12 bases between them. The germline gives CDR1 SGHAT, CDR2 FQNNGV. Full variable domain (rest looked up from reference TRBV11-2 and TRBJ2-5): EAGVAQSPRYKIIEKRQSVAFWCNPISGHATLYWYQQILGQGPKLLIQFQNNGVVDDSQLPKDRFSAERLKGVDSTLKIQPAKLEDSAVYLCASSPRGGQETQYFGPGTRLLVL.

V usage is TRBV7-2 and J usage is TRBJ2-1; D possibly corresponds to TRBD2 (6 bases). The CDR3 extends over 15 amino acids. Trimming cost V 2 bases and J 11 bases, with 19 bases left between them. The germline V gene has CDR1 SGHTA and CDR2 FQGNSA. CDR3 loop: CASSLPLALPRQQFF. Here the CDR3 DNA reads TGTGCCAGCAGCTTACCCCTAGCGCTCCCTCGACAGCAGTTCTTC.

The J gene is TRBJ2-3, the V gene TRBV12-5, with TRBD2 identical over 10 bases. The CDR3 sequence is 16 residues long. The V gene's germline CDR1 is LGHNT and CDR2 FRNRAP. The J segment lost 1 base and the V segment lost 1 base, leaving 2 bases of the junction unmatched. CDR3 in DNA: TGTGCTAGTGGTTTGGGGACTAGCGGCCGCACAGATACGCAGTATTTT. Amino acids: CASGLGTSGRTDTQYF. Filled out from reference TRBV12-5 and TRBJ2-3, the complete variable domain reads DARVTQTPRHKVTEMGQEVTMRCQPILGHNTVFWYRQTMMQGLELLAYFRNRAPLDDSGMPKDRFSAEMPDATLATLKIQPSEPRDSAVYFCASGLGTSGRTDTQYFGPGTRLTVL.

This clone was recorded many times. J is TRBJ1-2 and V is TRBV25-1; no reliable D call. CDR1 and CDR2 (germline): MGHDK, SYGVNS. This CDR3 spans 12 amino acids. Trimming removed 4 bases at V and 7 bases at J, with 10 bases between. CDR3 in amino acids: CASSGHPSGYTF. CDR3 bases: TGTGCCAGCAGTGGTCATCCGAGTGGCTACACCTTC.

The J gene is TRBJ2-1, the V gene TRBV30; TRBD1 matches at 9 bases. This CDR3 spans 15 amino acids. Germline values: CDR1 GTSNPN, CDR2 SVGIG (reference sequence). V was pared by 3 bases and J by 4 bases, with 7 bases of the junction left unmatched. CDR3 loop: CAWSRGTGLYNEQFF. In DNA, the CDR3 is TGTGCCTGGAGCCGAGGGACAGGGTTATACAATGAGCAGTTCTTC.

V and J are TRBV5-5 and TRBJ2-3; 10 bases line up with TRBD2. The germline V gene has CDR1 SGHKS and CDR2 YYEKEE (reference sequence). This CDR3 is built from 15 residues. V was pared by 0 bases and J by 5 bases, with 3 bases of the junction left unmatched. This chain's CDR3 is CASSLEAGGRDTQYF. In nucleotides, the CDR3 is TGTGCCAGCAGCTTGGAAGCGGGGGGGCGAGATACGCAGTATTTT.

CDR3 in DNA: TGTGCCACCAGCAGAGGGGAGCGAACCCGCGCAGATACGCAGTATTTT. This translates into CATSRGERTRADTQYF. This sequence joins TRBV15 and TRBJ2-3, with D perhaps TRBD2 (5 bases). V was shortened by 1 base and J by 4 bases, with 15 bases between the two germline ends. The CDR3 length is 16 residues. In germline, CDR1 is LNHNV, CDR2 YYDKDF (reference sequence).